The T cell receptor beta chain under discussion was sequenced for a study of blood T cell repertoires in COVID-19. V gave up 3 bases and J gave up 4 bases; unmatched junction bases: 6. CDR3 length: 16 amino acids. CDR1 is SGHTA and CDR2 is FQGNSA in the germline V gene. Authors' methods: Estimation of nucleated cell counts relied on the amplification of reference gene primers. Libraries were prepared by immunoSEQ multiplex PCR; TCRdb keeps only in-frame clonotypes and omits some of them. D and trimming come from the DNA, and the V and J calls and clone size come from that table. The table has about 190,000 clones, 78% seen once; the top ten hold about 3%.

Sequences were obtained from peripheral blood. The chain couples TRBV7-2 to TRBJ2-5; 12 nucleotides agree with TRBD2. This receptor was obtained from a woman of 80 years or more with active or convalescent COVID-19. The DNA of the CDR3 is TGTGCCAGCAGCTTGGGCTCTAGCGGGGGGGGAGAGACCCAGTACTTC. As protein: CASSLGSSGGGETQYF.